The clone carrying this T cell receptor (beta chain) was counted a few times. As yet, its antigen is unknown. Germline loops: CDR1 SGHDT, CDR2 YYEEEE. This CDR3 comprises 14 residues. Trimming removed 0 bases from V and 8 bases from J, with 14 bases in between. The record originates from a study of T-cell memory formation after mild COVID-19. Overall study findings and caveats: Whether second-wave clones peaking at day 37 were SARS-CoV-2 specific went unconfirmed. Later expanders leaned toward CD4+, whereas clones contracting from day 15 to 85 were balanced CD4/CD8. Cross-reactive memory seemingly joined, as some responding clones were found in pre-infection memory.

Each CDR3 protein gets one entry after TCRdb re-called the 5' RACE reads with MiXCR. The sample shows 400,000 or so distinct CDR3 sequences, roughly 21% of them seen only once. The sample was PBMCs or a T cell subset sorted from them (not recorded which). The sequence was collected from an adult woman who had mild COVID-19 (a few samples of this study predate the infection). Cell type and time point are not known. The rearrangement uses TRBV5-6 and TRBJ1-2; D remains unclear. The CDR3 DNA follows: TGTGCCAGCAGCTTGGATTCCCTCTCGGGGGGCTACACCTTC. Protein sequence: CASSLDSLSGGYTF.